The present TCR beta chain was sequenced within a study of cytomegalovirus exposure and HLA in healthy donors. Study results and limitations: Sequencing probably produced one cluster of sequence variants that were highly shared. Common viral pathogens seemed to be connected with several of the most significant clusters, according to a later analysis. TCR beta chains numbering roughly 150 were designated cytomegalovirus-associated. A later analysis reportedly identified an Asian-associated ancestry cluster as carrying fewer N-insertions than the approximately 730-donor mean.

Comment on this clone: What it binds is not known.

This PCR relied on a set of 60 Vbeta primers and 13 Jbeta primers. Measured with immunoSEQ multiplex PCR; TCRdb has only the in-frame clones, and not every one. The sample lists some 200,000 clones, 84% occurring once. CDR1 SEHNR and CDR2 FQNEAQ come from the germline V gene (reference sequence). The V gene end was trimmed by 4 bases and the J gene end by 7 bases; junction bases not matched to a gene: 17. The CDR3 runs 18 residues. The clonotype originates from a woman aged 45 to 65 in good health and CMV-seropositive. The specimen sequenced was PBMCs. The chain carries TRBV7-9 and TRBJ2-1; 9 bases line up with TRBD2. CDR3 residues: CASSSRGGLGRHRNEQFF. CDR3 nucleotides: TGTGCCAGCAGCTCGCGGGGGGGCCTGGGCAGGCATCGAAATGAGCAGTTCTTC.